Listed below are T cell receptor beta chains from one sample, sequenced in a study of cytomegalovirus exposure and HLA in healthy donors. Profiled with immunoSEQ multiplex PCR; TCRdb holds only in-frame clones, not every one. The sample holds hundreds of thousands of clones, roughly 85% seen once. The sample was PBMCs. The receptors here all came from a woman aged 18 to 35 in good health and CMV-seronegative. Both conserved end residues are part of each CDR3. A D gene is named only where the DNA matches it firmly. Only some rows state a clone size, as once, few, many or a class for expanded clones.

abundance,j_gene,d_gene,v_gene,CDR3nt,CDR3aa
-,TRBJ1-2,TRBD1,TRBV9,TGTGCCAGCAGCCTGACAGGGGGCGCGTTGAACTATGGCTACACCTTC,CASSLTGGALNYGYTF
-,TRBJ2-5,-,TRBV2,TGTGCCAGCAGTAACGGCGGGGCCCGGGAGACCCAGTACTTC,CASSNGGARETQYF
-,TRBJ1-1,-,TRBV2,TGTGCCAGCAAGGCGGGGTACACTGAAGCTTTCTTT,CASKAGYTEAFF
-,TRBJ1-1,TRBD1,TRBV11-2,TGTGCCAGCACCCAGCGACAGGGGATGCACCCTGAAGCTTTCTTT,CASTQRQGMHPEAFF
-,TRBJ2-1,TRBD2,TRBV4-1,TGCGCCAGCAGCCAAGCGGGGGGTTCCTACAATGAGCAGTTCTTC,CASSQAGGSYNEQFF
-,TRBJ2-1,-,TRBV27,TGTGCCAGCAGCCCTAGACAGTACAATGAGCAGTTCTTC,CASSPRQYNEQFF
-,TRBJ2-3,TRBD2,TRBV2,TGTGCCAGCAGCGAAGGGGTGAGCGGGGTATTCACAGATACGCAGTATTTT,CASSEGVSGVFTDTQYF
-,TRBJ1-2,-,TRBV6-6,TGTGCCAGCAGTTACTCTCCCTCCTATGGCTACACCTTC,CASSYSPSYGYTF
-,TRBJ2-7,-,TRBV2,TGTGCCAGCAGTGAAATTGGTCGGCGGCTCTACGAGCAGTACTTC,CASSEIGRRLYEQYF
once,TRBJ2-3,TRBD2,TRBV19,TGTGCCAGTAGTAGACCAGCGGGAGGATCGACAGATACGCAGTATTTT,CASSRPAGGSTDTQYF
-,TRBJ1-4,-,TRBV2,TGTGCCAGCAGTCGGGCGGGGTTAACTAATGAAAAACTGTTTTTT,CASSRAGLTNEKLFF
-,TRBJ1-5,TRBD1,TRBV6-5,TGTGCCAGCAGTTCGGACAGGGAACGGTATCAGCCCCAGCATTTT,CASSSDRERYQPQHF
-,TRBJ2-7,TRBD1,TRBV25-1,TGTGCCAGCCGGGACAGGGGGTCCACCGCCTTCTACGAGCAGTACTTC,CASRDRGSTAFYEQYF
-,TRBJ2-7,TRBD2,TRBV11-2,TGTGCCAGCAGCTTAGTCCCCGGACTAGCGGGAGTTGGGGAGCAGTACTTC,CASSLVPGLAGVGEQYF
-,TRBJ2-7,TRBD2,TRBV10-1,TGCGCCAGCAGTGACAGGTCTAGCGGGCCGCACTACGAGCAGTACTTC,CASSDRSSGPHYEQYF
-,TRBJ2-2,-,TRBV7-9,TGTGCCAGCAGCTTTATGTTTCGCACCGGGGAGCTGTTTTTT,CASSFMFRTGELFF
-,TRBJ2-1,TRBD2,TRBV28,TGTGCCAGCAGTTTACTATCTAGCGGGGGAAACAATGAGCAGTTCTTC,CASSLLSSGGNNEQFF
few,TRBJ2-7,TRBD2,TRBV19,TGTGCCAGTAGTCCGCGGGAGGTGTGGTACGAGCAGTACTTC,CASSPREVWYEQYF
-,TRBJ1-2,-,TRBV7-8,TGTGCCAGCAGCTTTCAGGGTACCTATGGCTACACCTTC,CASSFQGTYGYTF
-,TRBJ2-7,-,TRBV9,TGTGCCAGCAGCGGCCCGGGGGATGAGCAGTACTTC,CASSGPGDEQYF
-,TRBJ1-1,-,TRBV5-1,TGCGCCAGCAGCGCAGACAGAAACACTGAAGCTTTCTTT,CASSADRNTEAFF
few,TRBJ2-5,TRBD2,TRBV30,TGTGCCTGGACCTCTAGCGGTGAGACCCAGTACTTC,CAWTSSGETQYF
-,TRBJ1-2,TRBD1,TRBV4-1,TGCGCCAGCAGCCAAGATCCCATCCTCCGACAGGGTAACTATGGCTACACCTTC,CASSQDPILRQGNYGYTF
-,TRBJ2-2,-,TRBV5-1,TGCGCCAGCAGCTTGGGGGGGCCACCCACCGGGGAGCTGTTTTTT,CASSLGGPPTGELFF
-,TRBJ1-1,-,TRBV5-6,TGTGCCAGCAGCTTGGGGCGCCGGTTGGTTGGGGGGAATGGTGCTTTCTTT,CASSLGRRLVGGNGAFF
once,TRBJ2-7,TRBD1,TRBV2,TGTGCCAGCATTCTTCAGGGACAGCGAGTCCGGTACGAGCAGTACTTC,CASILQGQRVRYEQYF
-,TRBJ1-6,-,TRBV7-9,TGTGCCAGCAGCTCGCCGGTCGGAACCGCGGATTCACCCCTCCACTTT,CASSSPVGTADSPLHF
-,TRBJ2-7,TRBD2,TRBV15,TGTGCCACCAGCAGAGACCCGACTAGCGTGCCCTACGAGCAGTACTTC,CATSRDPTSVPYEQYF
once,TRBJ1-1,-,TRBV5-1,TGCGCCAGCAGCTTGACAGGGATGAACACTGAAGCTTTCTTT,CASSLTGMNTEAFF
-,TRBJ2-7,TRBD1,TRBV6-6,TGTGCCAGCAGTCGTCCGACAGGGAGTTTCTACGAGCAGTACTTC,CASSRPTGSFYEQYF
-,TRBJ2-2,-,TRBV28,TGTGCCAGCAGGGTGGAACGGGGTTCGGGCACCGGGGAGCTGTTTTTT,CASRVERGSGTGELFF
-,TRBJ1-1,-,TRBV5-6,TGTGCCAGCAGCTGGGCCCACGGCACTGAAGCTTTCTTT,CASSWAHGTEAFF
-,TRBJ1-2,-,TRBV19,TGTGCCAGTAGTAGGGCCGGGGACTATGGCTACACCTTC,CASSRAGDYGYTF
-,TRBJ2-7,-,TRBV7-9,TGTGCCAGCAGCTTAAAGTTCGTCGTACAGGCGGTCGAGCAGTACTTC,CASSLKFVVQAVEQYF
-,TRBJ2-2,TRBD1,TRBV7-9,TGTGCCAGCAGCCAGGCGGGGACAGGAATTGAACCGAACACCGGGGAGCTGTTTTTT,CASSQAGTGIEPNTGELFF
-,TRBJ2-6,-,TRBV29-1,TGCAGCGTTTTGCTCGGGTGGTCTGGGGCCAACGTCCTGACTTTC,CSVLLGWSGANVLTF
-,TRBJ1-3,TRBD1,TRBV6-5,TGTGCCAGCATCGCAGACAGGGGCTCTGGAAACACCATATATTTT,CASIADRGSGNTIYF
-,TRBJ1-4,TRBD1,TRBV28,TGTGCCAGCAGCCCAGGGGGAGTGAGTGAAAAACTGTTTTTT,CASSPGGVSEKLFF
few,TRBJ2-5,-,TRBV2,TGTGCCAGCAGCCGCCGGCTAGCGGAGACCCAGTACTTC,CASSRRLAETQYF
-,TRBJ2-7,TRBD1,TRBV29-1,TGCAGCGTGGCTCAGGGGGCGCTGTACGAGCAGTACTTC,CSVAQGALYEQYF
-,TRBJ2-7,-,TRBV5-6,TGTGCCAGCAGCGGAGACCCTAGGTACGAGCAGTACTTC,CASSGDPRYEQYF
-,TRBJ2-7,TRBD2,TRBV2,TGTGCCAGCGGCTCGGGACTAGCGGACTACGAGCAGTACTTC,CASGSGLADYEQYF
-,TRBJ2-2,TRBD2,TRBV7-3,TGTGCCAGCAGTCTCGGCCTAGCGGGAGAGAACACCGGGGAGCTGTTTTTT,CASSLGLAGENTGELFF
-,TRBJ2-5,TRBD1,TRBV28,TGTGCCAGCAGTCAGGAGGAGGGACAGGCCTCGCAAGAGACCCAGTACTTC,CASSQEEGQASQETQYF
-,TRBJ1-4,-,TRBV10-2,TGCGCCAGCAGTAGGGAGGGGCCAACTAATGAAAAACTGTTTTTT,CASSREGPTNEKLFF
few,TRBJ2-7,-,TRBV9,TGTGCCAGCAGCCGCCCAGATTCCTACGAGCAGTACTTC,CASSRPDSYEQYF
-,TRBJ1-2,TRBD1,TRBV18,TGTGCCAGCTCACCCAATTCTGGGACAGGCGAACATGGCTACACCTTC,CASSPNSGTGEHGYTF
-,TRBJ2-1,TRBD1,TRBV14,TGTGCCAGCAGCCAAGGGACAGGGGCCTCCAATGAGCAGTTCTTC,CASSQGTGASNEQFF